This passage covers 14 T cell receptor beta chains from one sample sequenced in a study of beta chain features in type 1 diabetes. Sequencing targeted expressed TCRB transcripts, as all isolated RNA had been reverse transcribed. The repertoire was sequenced with immunoSEQ multiplex PCR; TCRdb's copy has only in-frame clones and lacks some. This table holds over 700,000 clones, about 17% found once. Sample: naive CD4+ T cells from blood. The receptors stem from a woman aged 18-29 years in good health.

The rearrangement uses TRBV7-8 and TRBJ1-4; possibly TRBD1 for D (5 bases). Trimming stripped 0 bases from V and 5 bases from J, with 13 bases between. This CDR3 is built from 16 residues. Germline V gene data show CDR1 as SGHVS and CDR2 as FQNEAQ. CDR3 DNA sequence: TGTGCCAGCAGCTTAGCGGACACAGCGAGAAATGAAAAACTGTTTTTT. This encodes CASSLADTARNEKLFF.

A note on this clone: Other DNA sequences in the same sample also yield this CDR3. The rearrangement joins TRBV29-1 to TRBJ2-1; weak D call: TRBD2 (5 bases). This CDR3 is built from 14 residues. Germline V gene sequence: CDR1 SQVTM, CDR2 ANQGSEA. The ends were cut back, 3 bases at V and 0 bases at J, with 9 bases in the middle. The CDR3 sequence is CSVEGGSSYNEQFF. CDR3 in DNA: TGCAGCGTTGAGGGTGGGAGCTCCTACAATGAGCAGTTCTTC.

This clone has a handful of counts. J is TRBJ2-3 and V is TRBV27; D is ambiguous. Germline values: CDR1 MNHEY, CDR2 SMNVEV (reference sequence). V was cut by 3 bases and J by 2 bases, with 6 bases left in between. This CDR3 is built from 13 residues. The CDR3 is CASSFLTTDTQYF. In nucleotides, the CDR3 is TGTGCCAGCAGTTTCTTAACCACAGATACGCAGTATTTT.

This clone was counted a few times. V is TRBV29-1 and J is TRBJ1-2; possibly TRBD1 for D (6 bases). V was cut by 8 bases and J by 5 bases, with 18 bases left in between. CDR1 is SQVTM and CDR2 is ANQGSEA in the germline V gene. The CDR3 length is 13 residues. The CDR3, as DNA: TGCAGCTCAAACAGGGAAGGAGGATATGGCTACACCTTC. The encoded protein is CSSNREGGYGYTF.

This clone turned up a few times. This chain links TRBV7-9 with TRBJ1-1, with D tentatively TRBD1 (5 bases). The CDR3 extends over 14 amino acids. V lost 5 bases and J 2 bases, leaving 12 bases between the germline ends. Germline V lookup: CDR1 SEHNR, CDR2 FQNEAQ (reference sequence). CDR3 sequence reads: CASSLDRTNTEAFF. Here the CDR3 DNA reads TGTGCCAGCAGCCTTGACAGAACCAACACTGAAGCTTTCTTT.

The rearrangement links TRBV18 to TRBJ2-3; 9 nucleotides match TRBD1. The length of the CDR3 is 16 residues. V was pared by 8 bases and J by 0 bases, with 9 bases of the junction left unmatched. CDR1 is KGHSH, CDR2 LQKENI, per germline. The CDR3, as DNA: TGTGCCAGCCGACACCGACAGGGGGGGAGCACAGATACGCAGTATTTT. Its protein is CASRHRQGGSTDTQYF.

As for this clone: Within the sample, other DNA sequences also encode this same CDR3. This chain uses TRBV7-9 with TRBJ2-7; tentatively, D is TRBD1 (6 bases). CDR3 length: 13 amino acids. Trimming cost V 0 bases and J 4 bases, with 7 bases left between them. The V gene's germline CDR1 is SEHNR and CDR2 FQNEAQ (reference sequence). The CDR3 sequence: CASSLAGGYEQYF. In DNA, the CDR3 is TGTGCCAGCAGCTTAGCAGGGGGTTACGAGCAGTACTTC.

This clone was seen a few times. The V call is TRBV7-2, the J call TRBJ2-2; the D gene is possibly TRBD2 (5 bases). The CDR3 is 16 residues long. Germline CDR1 reads SGHTA; CDR2 reads FQGNSA. V was cut by 0 bases and J by 3 bases, with 11 bases left in between. CDR3 coding DNA: TGTGCCAGCAGCTTAGCAAGCGGTACTTACACCGGGGAGCTGTTTTTT. Protein sequence: CASSLASGTYTGELFF.

This clone was recorded once. V gene TRBV7-8 combines with J gene TRBJ2-1, with D perhaps matching TRBD1 (6 bases). CDR3 length: 15 residues. Trimming pared 5 bases from V and 0 bases from J, leaving 11 bases between. The germline V gene has CDR1 SGHVS and CDR2 FQNEAQ. CDR3 amino acids: CASSLDRSSYNEQFF. CDR3 sequence (DNA): TGTGCCAGCAGCCTTGACAGGAGCTCCTACAATGAGCAGTTCTTC.

V gene TRBV5-1 combines with J gene TRBJ1-2; 7 bases map to TRBD1. This CDR3 has 13 amino acids. V lost 5 bases and J lost 7; bases outside the gene matches: 8. Germline-derived CDR1 and CDR2 are SGHRS and YFSETQ. Here the CDR3 reads CASRTDRVGGYTF. CDR3 in DNA: TGCGCCAGCAGAACCGACAGGGTGGGTGGCTACACCTTC.

The genes are TRBV9 and TRBJ2-3; D is unresolved. V gave up 2 bases and J gave up 6 bases, with 16 bases separating them. CDR1 and CDR2 (germline): SGDLS, YYNGEE. There are 15 residues in the CDR3. As DNA, the CDR3 is TGTGCCAGCAGCGTCTCTTTAAGGGTAGGGGATACGCAGTATTTT. It translates to CASSVSLRVGDTQYF.

This clone was found a few times. The chain is built from TRBV2 and TRBJ1-2, with D tentatively TRBD1 (5 bases). The CDR3 extends over 13 amino acids. Trimming removed 11 bases at V and 6 bases at J, with 19 bases between. CDR1 and CDR2 (germline): SNHLY, FYNNEI. DNA for the CDR3: TGTGCCGGTACAGGAGGGGCATTTGATGGCTACACCTTC. This gives the protein CAGTGGAFDGYTF.

This clone was seen ten or more times. The rearrangement links TRBV21-1 to TRBJ2-7; the table's D call TRBD2 went unverified against the DNA. TRBV21-1 counts as a pseudogene. The CDR3 runs 12 residues. CDR3 amino acids: CASRDCEYEQYF. CDR3 bases: TGTGCCAGCAGAGACTGCGAGTACGAGCAGTACTTC.

V and J are TRBV27 and TRBJ2-2; D remains unclear. Between the trimmed V and J ends, which lost 3 bases and 6 bases, there was a span of 11 bases. The length of the CDR3 is 14 residues. Germline CDR1 reads MNHEY; CDR2 reads SMNVEV (reference sequence). In DNA, the CDR3 is TGTGCCAGCAGTTTGGAGTACTTGGCCGGGGAGCTGTTTTTT. Translated: CASSLEYLAGELFF.